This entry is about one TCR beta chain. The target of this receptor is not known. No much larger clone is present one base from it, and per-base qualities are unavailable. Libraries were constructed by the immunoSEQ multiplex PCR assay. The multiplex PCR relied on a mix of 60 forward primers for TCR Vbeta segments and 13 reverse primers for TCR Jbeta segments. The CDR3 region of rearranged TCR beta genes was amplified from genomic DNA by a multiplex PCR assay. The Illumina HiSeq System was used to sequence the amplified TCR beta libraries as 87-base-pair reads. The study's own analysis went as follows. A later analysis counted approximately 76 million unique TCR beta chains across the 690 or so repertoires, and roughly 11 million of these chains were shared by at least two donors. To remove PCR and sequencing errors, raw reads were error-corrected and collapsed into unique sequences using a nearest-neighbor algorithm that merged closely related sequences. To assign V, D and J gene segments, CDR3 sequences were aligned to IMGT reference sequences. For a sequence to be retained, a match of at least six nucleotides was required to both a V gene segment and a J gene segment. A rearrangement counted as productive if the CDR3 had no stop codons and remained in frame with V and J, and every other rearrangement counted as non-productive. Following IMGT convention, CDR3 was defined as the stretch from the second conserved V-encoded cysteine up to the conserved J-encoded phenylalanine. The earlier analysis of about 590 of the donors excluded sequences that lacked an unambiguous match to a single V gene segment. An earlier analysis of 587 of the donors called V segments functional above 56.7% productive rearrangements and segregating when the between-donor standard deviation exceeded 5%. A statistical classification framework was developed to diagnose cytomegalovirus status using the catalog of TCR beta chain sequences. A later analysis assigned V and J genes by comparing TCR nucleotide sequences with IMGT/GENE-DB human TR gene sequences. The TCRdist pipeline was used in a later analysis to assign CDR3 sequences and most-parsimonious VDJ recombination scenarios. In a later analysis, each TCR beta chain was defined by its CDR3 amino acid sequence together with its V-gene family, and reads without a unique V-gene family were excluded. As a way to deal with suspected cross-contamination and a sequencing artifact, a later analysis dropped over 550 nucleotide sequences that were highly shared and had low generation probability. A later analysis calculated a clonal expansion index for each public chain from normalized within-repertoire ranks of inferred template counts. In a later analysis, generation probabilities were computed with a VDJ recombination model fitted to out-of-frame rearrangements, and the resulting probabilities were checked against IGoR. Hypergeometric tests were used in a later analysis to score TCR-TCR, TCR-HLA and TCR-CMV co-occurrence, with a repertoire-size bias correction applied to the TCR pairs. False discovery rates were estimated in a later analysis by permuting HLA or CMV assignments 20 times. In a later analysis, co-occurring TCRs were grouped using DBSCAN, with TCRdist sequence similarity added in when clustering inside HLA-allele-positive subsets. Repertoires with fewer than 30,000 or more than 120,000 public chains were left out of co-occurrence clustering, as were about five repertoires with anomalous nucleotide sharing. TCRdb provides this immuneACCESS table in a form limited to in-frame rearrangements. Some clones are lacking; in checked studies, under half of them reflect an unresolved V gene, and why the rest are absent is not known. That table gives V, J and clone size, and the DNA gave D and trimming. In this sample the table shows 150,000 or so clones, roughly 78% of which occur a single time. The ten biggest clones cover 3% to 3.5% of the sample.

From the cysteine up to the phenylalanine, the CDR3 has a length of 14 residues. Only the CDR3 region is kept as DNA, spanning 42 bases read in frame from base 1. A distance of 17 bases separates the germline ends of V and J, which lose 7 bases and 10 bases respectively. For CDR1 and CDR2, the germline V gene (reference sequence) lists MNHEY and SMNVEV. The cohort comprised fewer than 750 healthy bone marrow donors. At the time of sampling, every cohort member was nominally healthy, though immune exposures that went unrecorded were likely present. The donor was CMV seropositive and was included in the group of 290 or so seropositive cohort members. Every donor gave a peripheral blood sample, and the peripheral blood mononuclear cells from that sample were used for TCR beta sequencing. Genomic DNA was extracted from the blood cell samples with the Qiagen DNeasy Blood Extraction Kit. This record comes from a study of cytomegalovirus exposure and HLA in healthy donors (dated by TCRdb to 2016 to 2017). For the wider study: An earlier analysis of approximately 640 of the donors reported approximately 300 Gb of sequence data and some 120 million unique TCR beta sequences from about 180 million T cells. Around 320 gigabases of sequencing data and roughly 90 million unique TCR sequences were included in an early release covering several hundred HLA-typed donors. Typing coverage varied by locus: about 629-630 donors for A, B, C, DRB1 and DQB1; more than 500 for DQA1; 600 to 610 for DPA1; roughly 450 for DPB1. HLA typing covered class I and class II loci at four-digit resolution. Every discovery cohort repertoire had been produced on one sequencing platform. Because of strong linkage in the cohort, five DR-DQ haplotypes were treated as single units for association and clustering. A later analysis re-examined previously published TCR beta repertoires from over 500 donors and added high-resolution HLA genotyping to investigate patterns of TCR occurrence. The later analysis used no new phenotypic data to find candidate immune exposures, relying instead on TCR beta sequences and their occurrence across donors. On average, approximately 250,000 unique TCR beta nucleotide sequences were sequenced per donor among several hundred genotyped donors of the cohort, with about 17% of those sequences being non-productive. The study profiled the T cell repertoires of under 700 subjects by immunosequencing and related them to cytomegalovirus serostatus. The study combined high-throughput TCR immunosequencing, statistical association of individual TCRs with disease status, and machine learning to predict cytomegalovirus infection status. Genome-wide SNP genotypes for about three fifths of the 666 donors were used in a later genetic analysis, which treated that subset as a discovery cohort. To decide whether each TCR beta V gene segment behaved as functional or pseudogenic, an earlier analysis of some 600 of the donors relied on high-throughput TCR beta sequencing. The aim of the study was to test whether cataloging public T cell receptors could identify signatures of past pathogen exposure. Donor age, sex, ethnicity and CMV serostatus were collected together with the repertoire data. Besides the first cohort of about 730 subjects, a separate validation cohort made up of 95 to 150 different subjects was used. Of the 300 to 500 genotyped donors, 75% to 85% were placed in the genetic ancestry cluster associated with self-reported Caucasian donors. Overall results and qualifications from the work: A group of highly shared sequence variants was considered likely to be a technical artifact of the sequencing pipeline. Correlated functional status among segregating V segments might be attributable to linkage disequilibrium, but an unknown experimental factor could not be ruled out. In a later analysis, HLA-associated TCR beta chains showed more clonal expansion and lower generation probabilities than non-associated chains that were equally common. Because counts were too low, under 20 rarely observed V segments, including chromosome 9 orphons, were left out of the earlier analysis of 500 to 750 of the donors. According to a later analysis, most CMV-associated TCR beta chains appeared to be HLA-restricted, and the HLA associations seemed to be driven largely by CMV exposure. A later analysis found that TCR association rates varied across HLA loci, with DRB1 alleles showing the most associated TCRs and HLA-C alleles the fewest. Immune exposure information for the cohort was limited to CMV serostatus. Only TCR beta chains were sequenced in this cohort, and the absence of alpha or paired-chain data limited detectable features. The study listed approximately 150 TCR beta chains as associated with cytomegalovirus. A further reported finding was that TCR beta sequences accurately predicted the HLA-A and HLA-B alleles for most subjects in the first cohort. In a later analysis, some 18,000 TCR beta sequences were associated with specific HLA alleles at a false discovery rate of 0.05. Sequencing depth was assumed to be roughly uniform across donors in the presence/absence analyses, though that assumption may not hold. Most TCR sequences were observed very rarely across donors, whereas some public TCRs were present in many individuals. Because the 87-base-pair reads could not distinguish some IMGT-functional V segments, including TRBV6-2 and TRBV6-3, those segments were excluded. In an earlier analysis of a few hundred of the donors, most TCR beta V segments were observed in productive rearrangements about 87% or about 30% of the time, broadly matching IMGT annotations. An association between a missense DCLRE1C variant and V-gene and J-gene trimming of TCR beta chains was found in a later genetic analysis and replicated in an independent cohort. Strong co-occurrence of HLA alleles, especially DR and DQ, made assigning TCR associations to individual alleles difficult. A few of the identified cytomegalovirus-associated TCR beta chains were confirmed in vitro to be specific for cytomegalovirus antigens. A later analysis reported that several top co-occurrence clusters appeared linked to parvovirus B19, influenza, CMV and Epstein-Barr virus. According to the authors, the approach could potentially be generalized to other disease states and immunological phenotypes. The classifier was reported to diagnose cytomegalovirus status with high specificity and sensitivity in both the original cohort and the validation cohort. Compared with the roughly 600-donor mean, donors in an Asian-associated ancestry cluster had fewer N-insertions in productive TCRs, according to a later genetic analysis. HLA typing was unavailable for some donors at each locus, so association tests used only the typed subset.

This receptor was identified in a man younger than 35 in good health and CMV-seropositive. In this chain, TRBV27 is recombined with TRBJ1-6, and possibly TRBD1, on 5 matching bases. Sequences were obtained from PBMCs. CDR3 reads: CASNRGGLGSPLHF. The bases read TGTGCCAGCAATCGCGGGGGGTTGGGCTCACCCCTCCACTTT.